The 27 T cell receptor beta chains below come from one sample, sequenced in a study of blood T cell repertoires in COVID-19. TCRdb's table, derived via immunoSEQ multiplex PCR, lists solely in-frame clones and lacks some. The data contain fewer than 90,000 clones, approximately 84% of them singletons. Sequenced input: peripheral blood. The receptors derive from a man between 65 and 85 years old with acute or convalescent COVID-19.

The chain links TRBV28 to TRBJ1-4; TRBD1 matches 12 bases. With V trimmed by 4 bases and J by 14 bases, 11 bases remained unmatched. From germline, CDR1 is MDHEN and CDR2 SYDVKM. The CDR3 runs 15 residues. CDR3 nucleotides: TGTGCCAGCAGTTCGGAGGGACAGGGGGCCATGGGGCTGTTTTTT. Translating gives CASSSEGQGAMGLFF. Based on the CDR3 plus reference TRBV28 and TRBJ1-4, the full variable domain is DVKVTQSSRYLVKRTGEKVFLECVQDMDHENMFWYRQDPGLGLRLIYFSYDVKMKEKGDIPEGYSVSREKKERFSLILESASTNQTSMYLCASSSEGQGAMGLFFGSGTQLSVL.

This clone was seen a single time. The chain links TRBV11-2 to TRBJ2-7; 13 bases align to TRBD2. With V trimmed by 1 base and J by 1 base, 4 bases remained unmatched. Looked up from germline, CDR1 is SGHAT and CDR2 is FQNNGV. This CDR3 has 17 amino acids. The CDR3 bases are TGTGCCAGCAGCTTAGGTGGGACTAGCGGGATGTCCTACGAGCAGTACTTC. Amino acid sequence: CASSLGGTSGMSYEQYF.

This rearrangement joins TRBV5-1 to TRBJ1-1; 8 bases line up with TRBD1. Trimming cost V 0 bases and J 10 bases; bases outside gene matches: 5. Germline CDR1 is SGHRS and CDR2 is YFSETQ. The CDR3 length is 13 residues. The CDR3 DNA reads TGCGCCAGCAGCTTGGCAGACAGGGGAGGAGCTTTCTTT. This translates into CASSLADRGGAFF.

The chain has TRBV7-3 and TRBJ2-3; a possible D gene is TRBD2 (6 bases). This CDR3 spans 16 amino acids. The germline gives CDR1 SGHTA, CDR2 FQGTGA. V lost 5 bases and J 2 bases, leaving 17 bases between the germline ends. CDR3 nucleotides: TGTGCCAGCAGCCCCCCGGGCGGGGCTAACACAGATACGCAGTATTTT. It codes for CASSPPGGANTDTQYF.

This clone was seen just once. The chain carries TRBV14 and TRBJ2-1, with D hard to call. Looked up from germline, CDR1 is SGHDN and CDR2 is FVKESK. This CDR3 has 13 residues. The ends were cut back, 1 base at V and 4 bases at J, with 5 bases in the middle. The DNA for the CDR3 is TGTGCCAGCAGCCAAGGCGTATACAATGAGCAGTTCTTC. Protein product: CASSQGVYNEQFF.

V and J are TRBV3-1 (or the pseudogene TRBV3-2) and TRBJ1-3; no firm D call. The germline V gene has CDR1 LGHDT and CDR2 YNNKEL (reference sequence). Trimming pared 7 bases from V and 3 bases from J, leaving 4 bases between. The length of the CDR3 is 11 residues. Written as DNA, the CDR3 is TGTGCCAGCACCTTTGGAAACACCATATATTTT. It translates to CASTFGNTIYF.

The genes are TRBV3-1 (or the pseudogene TRBV3-2) and TRBJ2-7; D gene unclear. In germline, CDR1 is LGHDT, CDR2 YNNKEL (reference sequence). V was cut by 4 bases and J by 4 bases, with 11 bases left in between. This CDR3 contains 13 residues. The CDR3: CASSPRGPYEQYF. CDR3 DNA: TGTGCCAGCAGCCCACGAGGTCCTTACGAGCAGTACTTC.

This clone was seen only once. The rearrangement uses TRBV28 and TRBJ2-2; D gene unclear. The CDR3 is 13 residues long. V lost 6 bases and J 6 bases, leaving 11 bases between the germline ends. CDR1 MDHEN and CDR2 SYDVKM come from the germline V gene. In DNA, the CDR3 is TGTGCCAGCAGCCTTACATCGTCCGGGGAGCTGTTTTTT. It codes for CASSLTSSGELFF. Full variable domain (remainder filled in from reference TRBV28 and TRBJ2-2): DVKVTQSSRYLVKRTGEKVFLECVQDMDHENMFWYRQDPGLGLRLIYFSYDVKMKEKGDIPEGYSVSREKKERFSLILESASTNQTSMYLCASSLTSSGELFFGEGSRLTVL.

V is TRBV6-5 and J is TRBJ1-1; the D gene is possibly TRBD1 (5 bases). Germline lookup yields CDR1 MNHEY and CDR2 SVGAGI. V lost 6 bases, J lost 0 bases, and 14 bases lay in between. The CDR3 is 15 residues long. The CDR3 DNA reads as TGTGCCAGCAGCTACAGCGACAGACTGAACACTGAAGCTTTCTTT. Protein sequence: CASSYSDRLNTEAFF.

The chain has TRBV20-1 and TRBJ2-3, with D unresolved. The V end lost 6 bases, the J end lost 6 bases, and 7 bases lay between the germline ends. The germline V gene encodes CDR1 DFQATT and CDR2 SNEGSKA (reference sequence). The CDR3 length is 10 residues. The CDR3 spells CSASRDTQYF. The DNA of the CDR3 is TGCAGTGCCTCCAGGGATACGCAGTATTTT.

This sequence joins TRBV7-9 and TRBJ2-5; D is unresolved. From germline, CDR1 is SEHNR and CDR2 FQNEAQ (reference sequence). The CDR3 is 14 amino acids. The V end lost 2 bases, the J end lost 2 bases, and 9 bases lay between the germline ends. Here the CDR3 reads CASSLYARQETQYF. As DNA, the CDR3 is TGTGCCAGCAGCTTATATGCTAGACAAGAGACCCAGTACTTC.

The chain joins TRBV6-5 to TRBJ2-7, with 7 nucleotides matching TRBD1. CDR1 and CDR2 from the germline V gene are MNHEY and SVGAGI. Germline trimming cut 0 bases from V and 1 base from J; bases unmatched to any gene: 0. This CDR3 spans 14 amino acids. The CDR3 reads CASSYSDRSYEQYF. The CDR3, as DNA: TGTGCCAGCAGTTACTCGGACAGGTCCTACGAGCAGTACTTC.

This chain links TRBV7-9 with TRBJ2-3, with TRBD2 identical over 7 bases. Germline CDR1 is SEHNR and CDR2 is FQNEAQ (reference sequence). CDR3 length equals 15 residues. V lost 1 base, J lost 5 bases, and 6 bases stayed unmatched. The CDR3 sequence is CASSLVVGEGDTQYF. For the CDR3, the DNA is TGTGCCAGCAGCTTAGTCGTAGGGGAGGGAGATACGCAGTATTTT.

The chain carries TRBV19 and TRBJ2-3; maybe TRBD2 (6 bases). Germline V gene data show CDR1 as LNHDA and CDR2 as SQIVND (reference sequence). Between the trimmed V and J ends, which lost 8 bases and 3 bases, there was a span of 6 bases. This CDR3 spans 11 amino acids. DNA for the CDR3: TGTGCCAGTGGGGGGACAGATACGCAGTATTTT. Translation gives CASGGTDTQYF.

The chain employs TRBV18 and TRBJ2-1, with TRBD1 identical over 7 bases. CDR1 and CDR2 (germline): KGHSH, LQKENI. V lost 3 bases, J lost 5 bases, and 7 bases stayed unmatched. This CDR3 has 15 residues. This CDR3 is CASSPIRQGHNEQFF. In DNA form, the CDR3 reads TGTGCCAGCTCACCTATCCGACAGGGCCACAATGAGCAGTTCTTC. Full variable domain (rest looked up from reference TRBV18 and TRBJ2-1): NAGVMQNPRHLVRRRGQEARLRCSPMKGHSHVYWYRQLPEEGLKFMVYLQKENIIDESGMPKERFSAEFPKEGPSILRIQQVVRGDSAAYFCASSPIRQGHNEQFFGPGTRLTVL.

This clone was seen a few times. The rearrangement links TRBV27 to TRBJ1-1; D is unclear. The CDR3 is made up of 13 amino acids. CDR1 and CDR2 from the germline V gene are MNHEY and SMNVEV (reference sequence). V was clipped by 3 bases and J by 5 bases, with 10 bases between them. The CDR3 sequence: CASSFPGGTEAFF. The CDR3 nucleotides are TGTGCCAGCAGTTTCCCAGGCGGGACTGAAGCTTTCTTT.

The J gene is TRBJ2-4, the V gene TRBV30; maybe TRBD1 (6 bases). Germline V gene sequence: CDR1 GTSNPN, CDR2 SVGIG (reference sequence). The CDR3 spans 14 residues. Between the trimmed V and J ends, which lost 1 base and 0 bases, there was a span of 7 bases. CDR3 DNA sequence: TGTGCCTGGAGTGGGGGGCTAGCCAAAAACATTCAGTACTTC. It is translated as CAWSGGLAKNIQYF.

The J gene is TRBJ2-7, the V gene TRBV6-5, with TRBD1 identical over 10 bases. Germline values: CDR1 MNHEY, CDR2 SVGAGI. The CDR3 runs 14 residues. V gave up 7 bases and J gave up 3 bases; unmatched junction bases: 6. The CDR3 DNA follows: TGTGCCAGCACCTCCGGGACAGGGGTCTACGAGCAGTACTTC. It is translated as CASTSGTGVYEQYF.

The chain joins TRBV29-1 to TRBJ2-7, with D maybe TRBD1 (6 bases). Germline V gene lookup returns CDR1 SQVTM and CDR2 ANQGSEA. The V end lost 2 bases, the J end lost 9 bases, and 11 bases lay between the germline ends. The CDR3 totals 11 residues. CDR3 sequence reads: CSVENRDWQYF. The CDR3 coding sequence is TGCAGCGTTGAAAACAGGGATTGGCAGTACTTC.

The chain has TRBV5-6 and TRBJ1-5; D is perhaps TRBD1 (6 bases). The ends were cut back, 0 bases at V and 0 bases at J, with 10 bases in the middle. The germline gives CDR1 SGHDT, CDR2 YYEEEE. This CDR3 contains 16 residues. CDR3 DNA: TGTGCCAGCAGCTTGGAGGCGGGGGCTAGCAATCAGCCCCAGCATTTT. Encoded protein: CASSLEAGASNQPQHF.

This chain uses TRBV18 with TRBJ1-6, with D unresolved. Germline CDR1 is KGHSH and CDR2 is LQKENI. CDR3 size: 15 residues. The V gene lost 1 base and the J gene lost 8 bases, with 12 bases spanning the gap. CDR3 sequence reads: CASSPQGGGDSPLHF. CDR3 DNA: TGTGCCAGCTCACCACAGGGCGGAGGTGATTCACCCCTCCACTTT. Based on the CDR3 plus reference TRBV18 and TRBJ1-6, the full variable domain is NAGVMQNPRHLVRRRGQEARLRCSPMKGHSHVYWYRQLPEEGLKFMVYLQKENIIDESGMPKERFSAEFPKEGPSILRIQQVVRGDSAAYFCASSPQGGGDSPLHFGNGTRLTVT.

The V call is TRBV12-3 or TRBV12-4, the J call TRBJ2-1; D may be TRBD1 (6 bases). Trimming shortened V by 6 bases and J by 10 bases, and 16 bases separated the two germline ends. The CDR3 is 13 amino acids. CDR3 sequence (DNA): TGTGCCAGCAGCCAAACCCAGGGGACCGAGCAGTTCTTC. As protein: CASSQTQGTEQFF.

With respect to this clone: The junction does not match germline at one end; this may be a read error. The chain is built from TRBV7-7 and TRBJ2-5; the match to TRBD1 covers 8 bases. Germline V gene sequence: CDR1 SSHAT, CDR2 FNYEAQ (reference sequence). The CDR3 length is 17 residues. The CDR3: CASSLRQGTLYQETQYF. For the CDR3, the DNA is TGTGCTAGCAGCTTAAGACAGGGGACCTTGTACCAAGAGACCCAGTACTTC. The full variable domain, completed using reference TRBV7-7 and TRBJ2-5, is GAGVSQSPRYKVTKRGQDVTLRCDPISSHATLYWYQQALGQGPEFLTYFNYEAQPDKSGLPSDRFSAERPEGSISTLTIQRTEQRDSAMYRCASSLRQGTLYQETQYFGPGTRLLVL.

The chain uses TRBV7-6 and TRBJ2-5; TRBD2 aligns across 10 bases. CDR1 is SGHVS, CDR2 FNYEAQ, per germline. V lost 5 bases and J lost 4; bases outside the gene matches: 10. This CDR3 spans 16 amino acids. In DNA, the CDR3 is TGTGCCAGCAGCGTATCTAGCGGGGGCGAACGAGAGACCCAGTACTTC. Its translation: CASSVSSGGERETQYF.

V gene TRBV6-5 combines with J gene TRBJ1-2; no clear D. CDR3 length: 12 amino acids. V dropped 7 bases and J dropped 10 bases, with 16 bases sitting between them. Germline-derived CDR1 and CDR2 are MNHEY and SVGAGI. CDR3 in DNA: TGTGCCAGCACCCGAAACGGGGTTTACTACACCTTC. This gives the protein CASTRNGVYYTF.

The chain joins TRBV5-4 to TRBJ2-2; 9 bases map to TRBD2. The CDR3 has 16 residues. The germline V gene has CDR1 SGHNT and CDR2 YYREEE (reference sequence). Germline trimming cut 10 bases from V and 0 bases from J; bases unmatched to any gene: 10. This CDR3 reads CASNQRGASNTGELFF. Here the CDR3 DNA reads TGTGCCTCCAACCAGCGGGGGGCCTCGAACACCGGGGAGCTGTTTTTT.

This rearrangement joins TRBV11-3 to TRBJ2-3; possibly TRBD1 for D (6 bases). This CDR3 is 18 amino acids long. Germline V gene data show CDR1 as SGHNT and CDR2 as YENEEA. The V gene lost 4 bases and the J gene lost 2 bases, with 22 bases spanning the gap. Here the CDR3 reads CASSSRSRGGSPTDTQYF. The DNA for the CDR3 is TGTGCCAGCAGCTCGAGGAGCAGGGGTGGATCCCCCACAGATACGCAGTATTTT.